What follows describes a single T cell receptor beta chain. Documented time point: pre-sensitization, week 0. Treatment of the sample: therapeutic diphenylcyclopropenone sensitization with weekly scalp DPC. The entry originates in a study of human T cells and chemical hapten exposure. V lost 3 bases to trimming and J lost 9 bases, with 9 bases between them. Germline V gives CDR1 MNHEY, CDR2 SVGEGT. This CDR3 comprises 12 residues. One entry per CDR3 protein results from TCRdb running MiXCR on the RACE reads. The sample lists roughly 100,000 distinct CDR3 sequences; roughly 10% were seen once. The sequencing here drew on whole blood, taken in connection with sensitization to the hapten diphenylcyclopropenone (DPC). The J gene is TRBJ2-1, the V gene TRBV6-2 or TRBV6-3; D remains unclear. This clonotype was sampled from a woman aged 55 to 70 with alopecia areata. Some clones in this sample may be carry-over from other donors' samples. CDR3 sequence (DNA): TGTGCCAGCAGTTATGGGCAATCTGAGCAGTTCTTC. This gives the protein CASSYGQSEQFF.